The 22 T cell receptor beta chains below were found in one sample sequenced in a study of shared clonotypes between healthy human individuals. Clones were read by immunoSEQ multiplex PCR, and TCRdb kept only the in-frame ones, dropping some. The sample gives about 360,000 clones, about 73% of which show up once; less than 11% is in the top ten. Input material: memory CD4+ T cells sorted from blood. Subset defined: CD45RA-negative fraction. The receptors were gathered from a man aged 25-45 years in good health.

CDR3: CASSLLGTGVTDTQYF. For the CDR3, the DNA is TGCGCCAGCAGCTTGTTAGGGACAGGGGTCACAGATACGCAGTATTTT. The chain joins TRBV5-1 to TRBJ2-3; 10 bases align to TRBD1. In germline, CDR1 is SGHRS, CDR2 YFSETQ. The CDR3 has 16 residues. The V segment lost 1 base and the J segment 2 bases; nucleotides outside the gene matches: 4. The whole variable domain, remainder taken from reference TRBV5-1 and TRBJ2-3, is KAGVTQTPRYLIKTRGQQVTLSCSPISGHRSVSWYQQTPGQGLQFLFEYFSETQRNKGNFPGRFSGRQFSNSRSEMNVSTLELGDSALYLCASSLLGTGVTDTQYFGPGTRLTVL.

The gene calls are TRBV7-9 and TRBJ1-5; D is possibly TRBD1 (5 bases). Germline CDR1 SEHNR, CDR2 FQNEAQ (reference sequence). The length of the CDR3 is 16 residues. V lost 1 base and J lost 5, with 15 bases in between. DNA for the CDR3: TGTGCCAGCAGCTTAGGCGCAGGGTCGCCCCATCAGCCCCAGCATTTT. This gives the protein CASSLGAGSPHQPQHF.

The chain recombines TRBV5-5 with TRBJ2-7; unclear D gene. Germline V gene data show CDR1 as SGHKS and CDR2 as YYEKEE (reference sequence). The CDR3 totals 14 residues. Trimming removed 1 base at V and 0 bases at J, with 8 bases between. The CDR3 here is CASSLRVDSYEQYF. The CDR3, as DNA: TGTGCCAGCAGCTTGAGGGTTGACTCCTACGAGCAGTACTTC.

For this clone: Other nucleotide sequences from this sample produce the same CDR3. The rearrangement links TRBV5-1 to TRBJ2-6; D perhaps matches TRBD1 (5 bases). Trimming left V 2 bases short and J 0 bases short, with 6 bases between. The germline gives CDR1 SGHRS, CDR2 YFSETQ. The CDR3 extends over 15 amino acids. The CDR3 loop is CASSLGDSGANVLTF. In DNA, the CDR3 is TGCGCCAGCAGCTTAGGGGACTCTGGGGCCAACGTCCTGACTTTC.

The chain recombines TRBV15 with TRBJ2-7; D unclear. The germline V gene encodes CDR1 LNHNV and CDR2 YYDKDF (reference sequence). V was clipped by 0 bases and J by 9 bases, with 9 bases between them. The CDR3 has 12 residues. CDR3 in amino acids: CATSRDDDGQYF. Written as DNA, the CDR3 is TGTGCCACCAGCAGAGATGACGACGGGCAGTACTTC.

CDR3 residues: CASRVSGRSGEQYF. CDR3 coding DNA: TGTGCCAGCAGGGTGAGCGGGAGGTCTGGCGAGCAGTACTTC. The rearrangement links TRBV7-3 to TRBJ2-7, with 9 bases lining up with TRBD2. The CDR3 length is 14 residues. The junction had 9 bases not matched to a gene; V was cut back by 6 bases and J by 6 bases. Germline lookup yields CDR1 SGHTA and CDR2 FQGTGA.

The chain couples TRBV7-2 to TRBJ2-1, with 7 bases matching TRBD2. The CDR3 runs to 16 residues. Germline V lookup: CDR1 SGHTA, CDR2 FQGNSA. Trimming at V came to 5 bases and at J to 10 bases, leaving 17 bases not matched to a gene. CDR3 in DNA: TGTGCCAGCAGCAGCGGGACCAGCCCCTCTCATGGCGAGCAGTTCTTC. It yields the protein CASSSGTSPSHGEQFF.

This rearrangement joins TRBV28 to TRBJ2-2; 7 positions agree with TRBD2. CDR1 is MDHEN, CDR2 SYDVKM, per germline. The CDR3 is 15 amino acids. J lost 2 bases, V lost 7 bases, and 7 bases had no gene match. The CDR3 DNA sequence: TGTGCCAGCACCCTTCGCGGGAGTAACACCGGGGAGCTGTTTTTT. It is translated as CASTLRGSNTGELFF.

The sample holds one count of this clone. CDR3 in amino acids: CASSPNSGEGQTQYF. In DNA form, the CDR3 reads TGTGCCAGCTCACCAAATTCAGGGGAGGGACAGACCCAGTACTTC. This sequence joins TRBV18 and TRBJ2-5, with D possibly matching TRBD2 (7 bases). Trimming shortened V by 2 bases and J by 6 bases, and 16 bases separated the two germline ends. CDR3 length: 15 residues. Germline-derived CDR1 and CDR2 are KGHSH and LQKENI.

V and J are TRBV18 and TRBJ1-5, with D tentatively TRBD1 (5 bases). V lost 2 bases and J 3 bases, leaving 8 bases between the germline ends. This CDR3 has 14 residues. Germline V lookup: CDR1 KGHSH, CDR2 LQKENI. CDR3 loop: CASSPGGPNQPQHF. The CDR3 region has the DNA TGTGCCAGCTCACCAGGGGGACCCAATCAGCCCCAGCATTTT.

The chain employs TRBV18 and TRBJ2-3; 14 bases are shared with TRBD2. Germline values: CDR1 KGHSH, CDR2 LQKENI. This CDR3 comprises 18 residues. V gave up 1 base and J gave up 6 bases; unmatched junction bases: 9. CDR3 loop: CASSPLGLAGVRADTQYF. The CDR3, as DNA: TGTGCCAGCTCACCACTGGGACTAGCGGGAGTACGCGCGGATACGCAGTATTTT.

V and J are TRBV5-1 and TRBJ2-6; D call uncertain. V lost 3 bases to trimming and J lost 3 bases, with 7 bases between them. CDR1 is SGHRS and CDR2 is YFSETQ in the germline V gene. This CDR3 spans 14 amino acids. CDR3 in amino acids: CASSSVSGANVLTF. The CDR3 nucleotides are TGCGCCAGCAGCTCGGTCAGTGGGGCCAACGTCCTGACTTTC.

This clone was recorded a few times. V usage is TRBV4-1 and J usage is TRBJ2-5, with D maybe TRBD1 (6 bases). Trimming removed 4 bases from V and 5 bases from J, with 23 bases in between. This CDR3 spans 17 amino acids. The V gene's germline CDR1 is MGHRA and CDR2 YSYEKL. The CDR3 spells CASSRDNLEDRRETQYF. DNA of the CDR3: TGCGCCAGCAGCCGGGATAATCTGGAGGACAGAAGGGAGACCCAGTACTTC.

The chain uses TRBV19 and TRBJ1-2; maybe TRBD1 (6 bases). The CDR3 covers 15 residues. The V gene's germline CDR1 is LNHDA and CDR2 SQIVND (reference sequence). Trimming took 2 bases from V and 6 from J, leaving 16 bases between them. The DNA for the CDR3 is TGTGCCAGTAGTATAACGAGGGGGAGCCGTCATGGCTACACCTTC. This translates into CASSITRGSRHGYTF.

CDR3 in amino acids: CSGSGIAYNEQFF. CDR3 DNA sequence: TGCAGCGGGTCGGGTATTGCTTACAATGAGCAGTTCTTC. This chain links TRBV29-1 with TRBJ2-1, with D unclear. Deletions cut 7 bases from V and 4 bases from J, with 14 bases between. This CDR3 spans 13 amino acids. The germline V gene encodes CDR1 SQVTM and CDR2 ANQGSEA.

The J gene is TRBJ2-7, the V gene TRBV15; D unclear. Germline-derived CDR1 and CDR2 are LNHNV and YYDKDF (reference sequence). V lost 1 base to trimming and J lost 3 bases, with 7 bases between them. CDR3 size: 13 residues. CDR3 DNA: TGTGCCACCAGCAGAGCGGCGTACTACGAGCAGTACTTC. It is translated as CATSRAAYYEQYF.

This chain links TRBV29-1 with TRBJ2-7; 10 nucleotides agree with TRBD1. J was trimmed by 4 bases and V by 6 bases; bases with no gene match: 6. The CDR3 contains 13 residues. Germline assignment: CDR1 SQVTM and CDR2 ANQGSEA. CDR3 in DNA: TGCAGCGTAGCGAGGACAGGGGGATACGAGCAGTACTTC. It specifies CSVARTGGYEQYF.

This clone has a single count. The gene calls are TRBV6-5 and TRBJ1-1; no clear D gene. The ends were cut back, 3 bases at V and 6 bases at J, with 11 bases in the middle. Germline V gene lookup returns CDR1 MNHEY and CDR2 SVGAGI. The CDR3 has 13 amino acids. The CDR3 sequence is CASSYYGLAEAFF. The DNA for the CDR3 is TGTGCCAGCAGTTATTACGGGTTGGCTGAAGCTTTCTTT.

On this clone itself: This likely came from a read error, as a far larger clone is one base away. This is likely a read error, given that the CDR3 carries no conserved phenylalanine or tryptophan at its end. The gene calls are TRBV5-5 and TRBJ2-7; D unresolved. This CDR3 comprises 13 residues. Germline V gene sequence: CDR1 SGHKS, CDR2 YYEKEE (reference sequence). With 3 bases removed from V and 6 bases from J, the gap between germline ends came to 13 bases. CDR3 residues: CASSSPSRSEQYL. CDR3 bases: TGTGCCAGCAGCTCCCCTTCAAGGAGCGAGCAGTACCTC.

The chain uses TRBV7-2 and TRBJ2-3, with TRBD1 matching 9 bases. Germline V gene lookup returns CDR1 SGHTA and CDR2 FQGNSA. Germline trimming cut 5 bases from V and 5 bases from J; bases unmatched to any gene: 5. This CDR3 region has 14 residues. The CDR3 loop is CASSRDRGVDTQYF. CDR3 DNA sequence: TGTGCCAGCAGCCGAGACAGGGGGGTAGATACGCAGTATTTT.

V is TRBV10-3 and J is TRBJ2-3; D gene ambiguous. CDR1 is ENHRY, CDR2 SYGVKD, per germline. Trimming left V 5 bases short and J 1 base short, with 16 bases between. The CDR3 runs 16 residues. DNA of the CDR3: TGTGCCATCAGTCCGCCCACACCTGGAGGCACAGATACGCAGTATTTT. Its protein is CAISPPTPGGTDTQYF.

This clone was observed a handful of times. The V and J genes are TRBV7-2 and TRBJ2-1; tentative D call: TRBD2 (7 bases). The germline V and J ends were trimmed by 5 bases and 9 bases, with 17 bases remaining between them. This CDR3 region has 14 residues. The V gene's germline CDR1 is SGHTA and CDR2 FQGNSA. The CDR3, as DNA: TGTGCCAGCAGCCCCCTATCGGGGGGCATTGAGCAGTTCTTC. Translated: CASSPLSGGIEQFF.